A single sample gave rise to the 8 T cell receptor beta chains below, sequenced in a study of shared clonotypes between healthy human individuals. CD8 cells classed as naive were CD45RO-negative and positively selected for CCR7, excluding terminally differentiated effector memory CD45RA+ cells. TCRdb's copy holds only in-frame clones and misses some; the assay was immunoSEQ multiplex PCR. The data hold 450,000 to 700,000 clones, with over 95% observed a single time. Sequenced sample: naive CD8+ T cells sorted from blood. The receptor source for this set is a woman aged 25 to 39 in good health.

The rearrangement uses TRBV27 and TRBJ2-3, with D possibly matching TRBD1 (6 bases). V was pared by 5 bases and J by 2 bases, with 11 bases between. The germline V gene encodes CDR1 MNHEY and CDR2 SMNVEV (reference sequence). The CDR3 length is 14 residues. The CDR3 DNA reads TGTGCCAGCAGTCCCCGGACAGACACAGATACGCAGTATTTT. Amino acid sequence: CASSPRTDTDTQYF.

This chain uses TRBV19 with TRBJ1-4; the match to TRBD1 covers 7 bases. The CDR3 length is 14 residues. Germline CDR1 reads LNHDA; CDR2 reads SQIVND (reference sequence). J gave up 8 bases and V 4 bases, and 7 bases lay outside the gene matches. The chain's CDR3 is CASSTRTGEEKLFF. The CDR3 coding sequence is TGTGCCAGTAGTACCCGCACAGGGGAGGAAAAACTGTTTTTT. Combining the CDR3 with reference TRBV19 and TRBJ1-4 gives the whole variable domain DGGITQSPKYLFRKEGQNVTLSCEQNLNHDAMYWYRQDPGQGLRLIYYSQIVNDFQKGDIAEGYSVSREKKESFPLTVTSAQKNPTAFYLCASSTRTGEEKLFFGSGTQLSVL.

The CDR3 region is CASSQSPVLRGANQPQHF. CDR3 DNA sequence: TGCGCCAGCAGTCAATCTCCAGTCCTTCGGGGGGCAAATCAGCCCCAGCATTTT. The gene calls are TRBV23-1 and TRBJ1-5; TRBD1 is a possible D gene (6 bases). TRBV23-1 is an ORF, and what it does is uncertain. Trimming shortened V by 0 bases and J by 4 bases, and 19 bases separated the two germline ends. The CDR3 runs 18 residues.

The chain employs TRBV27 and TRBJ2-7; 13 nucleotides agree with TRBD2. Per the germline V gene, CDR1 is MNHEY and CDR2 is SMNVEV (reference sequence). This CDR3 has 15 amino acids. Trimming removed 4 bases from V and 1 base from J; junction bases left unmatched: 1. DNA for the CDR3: TGTGCCAGCAGTTGGACTAGCGGGGGATCCTACGAGCAGTACTTC. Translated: CASSWTSGGSYEQYF.

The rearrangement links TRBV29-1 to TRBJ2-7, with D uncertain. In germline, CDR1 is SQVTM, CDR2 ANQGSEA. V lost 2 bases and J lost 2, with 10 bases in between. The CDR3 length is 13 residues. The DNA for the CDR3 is TGCAGCGTTGAAAGGGCAGACACCTACGAGCAGTACTTC. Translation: CSVERADTYEQYF.

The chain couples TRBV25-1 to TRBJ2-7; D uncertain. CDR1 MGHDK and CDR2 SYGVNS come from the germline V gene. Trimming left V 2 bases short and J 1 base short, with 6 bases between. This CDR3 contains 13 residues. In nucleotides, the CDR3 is TGTGCCAGCAGTGAAGGAAGATCCTACGAGCAGTACTTC. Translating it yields CASSEGRSYEQYF.

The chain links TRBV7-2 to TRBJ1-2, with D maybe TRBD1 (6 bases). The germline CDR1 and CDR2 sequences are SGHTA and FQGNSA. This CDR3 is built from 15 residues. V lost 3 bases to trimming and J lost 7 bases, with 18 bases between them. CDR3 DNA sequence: TGTGCCAGCAGCTTGGCTAGGCCGGGGGGCGGTGGCTACACCTTC. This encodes CASSLARPGGGGYTF.

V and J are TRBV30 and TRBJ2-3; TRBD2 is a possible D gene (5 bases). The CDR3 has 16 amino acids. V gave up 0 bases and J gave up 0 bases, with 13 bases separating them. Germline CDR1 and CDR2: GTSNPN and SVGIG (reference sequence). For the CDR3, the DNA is TGTGCCTGGAGTGTACTCGGACTGTCAAGCACAGATACGCAGTATTTT. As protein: CAWSVLGLSSTDTQYF.